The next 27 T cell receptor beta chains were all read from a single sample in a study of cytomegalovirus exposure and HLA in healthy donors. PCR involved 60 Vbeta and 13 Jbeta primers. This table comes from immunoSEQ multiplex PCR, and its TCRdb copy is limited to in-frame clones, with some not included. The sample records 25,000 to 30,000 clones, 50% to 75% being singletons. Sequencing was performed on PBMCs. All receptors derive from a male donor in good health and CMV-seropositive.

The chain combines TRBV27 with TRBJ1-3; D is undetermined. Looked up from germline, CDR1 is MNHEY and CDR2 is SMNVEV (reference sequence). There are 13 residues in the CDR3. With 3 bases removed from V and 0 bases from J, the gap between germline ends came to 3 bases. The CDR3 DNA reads TGTGCCAGCAGTTTGTACTCTGGAAACACCATATATTTT. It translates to CASSLYSGNTIYF.

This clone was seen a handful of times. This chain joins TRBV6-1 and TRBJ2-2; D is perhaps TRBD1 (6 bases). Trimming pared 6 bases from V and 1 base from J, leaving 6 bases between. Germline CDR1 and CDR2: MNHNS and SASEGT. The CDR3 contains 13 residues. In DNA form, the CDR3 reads TGTGCCAGCAGGGACAGGAACACCGGGGAGCTGTTTTTT. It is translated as CASRDRNTGELFF.

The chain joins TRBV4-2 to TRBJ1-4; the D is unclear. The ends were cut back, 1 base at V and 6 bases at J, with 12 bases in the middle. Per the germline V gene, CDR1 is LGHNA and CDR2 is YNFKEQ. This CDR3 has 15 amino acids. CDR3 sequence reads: CASSQAGGIDEKLFF. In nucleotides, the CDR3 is TGTGCCAGCAGCCAAGCGGGAGGGATTGATGAAAAACTGTTTTTT.

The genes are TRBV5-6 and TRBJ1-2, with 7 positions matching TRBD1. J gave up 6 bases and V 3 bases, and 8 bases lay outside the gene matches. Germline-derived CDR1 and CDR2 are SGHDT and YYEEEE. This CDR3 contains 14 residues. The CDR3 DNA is TGTGCCAGCAGCTATGAAGGGGGCGCAGATGGCTACACCTTC. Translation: CASSYEGGADGYTF.

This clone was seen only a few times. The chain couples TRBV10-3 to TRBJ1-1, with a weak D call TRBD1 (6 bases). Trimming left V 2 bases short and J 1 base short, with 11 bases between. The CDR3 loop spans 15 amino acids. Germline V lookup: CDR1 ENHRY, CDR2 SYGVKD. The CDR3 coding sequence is TGTGCCATCAGTGAGGCGAGGGGGTCGAACACTGAAGCTTTCTTT. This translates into CAISEARGSNTEAFF.

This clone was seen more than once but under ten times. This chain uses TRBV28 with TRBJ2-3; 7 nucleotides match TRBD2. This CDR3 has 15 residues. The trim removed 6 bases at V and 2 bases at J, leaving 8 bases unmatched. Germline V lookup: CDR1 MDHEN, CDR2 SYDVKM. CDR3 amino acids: CASSTPSGLTDTQYF. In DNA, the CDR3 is TGTGCCAGCAGCACCCCTAGCGGACTCACAGATACGCAGTATTTT.

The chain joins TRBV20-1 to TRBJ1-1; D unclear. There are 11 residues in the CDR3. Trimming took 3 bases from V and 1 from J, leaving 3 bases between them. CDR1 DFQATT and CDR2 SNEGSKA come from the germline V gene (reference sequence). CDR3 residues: CSASKNTEAFF. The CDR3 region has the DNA TGCAGTGCTAGTAAGAACACTGAAGCTTTCTTT.

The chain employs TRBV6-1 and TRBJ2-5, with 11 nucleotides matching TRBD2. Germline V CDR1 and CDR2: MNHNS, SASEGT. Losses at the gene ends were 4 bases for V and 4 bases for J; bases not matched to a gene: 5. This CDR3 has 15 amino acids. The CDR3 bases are TGTGCCAGCAGTGCCTTAGCGGGAGGGCCAGAGACCCAGTACTTC. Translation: CASSALAGGPETQYF.

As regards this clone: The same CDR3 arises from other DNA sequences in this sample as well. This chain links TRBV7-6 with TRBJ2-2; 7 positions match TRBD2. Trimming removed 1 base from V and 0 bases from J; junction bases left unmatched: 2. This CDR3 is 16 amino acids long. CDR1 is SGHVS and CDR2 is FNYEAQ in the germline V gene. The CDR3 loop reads CASSLGLAANTGELFF. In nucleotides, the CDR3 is TGTGCCAGCAGCTTAGGACTAGCAGCGAACACCGGGGAGCTGTTTTTT.

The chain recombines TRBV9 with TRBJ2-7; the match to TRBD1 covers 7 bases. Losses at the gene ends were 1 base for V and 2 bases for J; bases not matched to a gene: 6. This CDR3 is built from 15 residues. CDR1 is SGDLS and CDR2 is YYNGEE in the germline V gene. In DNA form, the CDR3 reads TGTGCCAGCAGCGTAACAGACAGGGCGACCTACGAGCAGTACTTC. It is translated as CASSVTDRATYEQYF.

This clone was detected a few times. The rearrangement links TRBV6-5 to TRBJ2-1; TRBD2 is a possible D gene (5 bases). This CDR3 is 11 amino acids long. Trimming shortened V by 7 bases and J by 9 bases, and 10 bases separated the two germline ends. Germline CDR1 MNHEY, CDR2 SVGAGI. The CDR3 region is CASTQGSEQFF. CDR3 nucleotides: TGTGCCAGCACCCAAGGGAGTGAGCAGTTCTTC.

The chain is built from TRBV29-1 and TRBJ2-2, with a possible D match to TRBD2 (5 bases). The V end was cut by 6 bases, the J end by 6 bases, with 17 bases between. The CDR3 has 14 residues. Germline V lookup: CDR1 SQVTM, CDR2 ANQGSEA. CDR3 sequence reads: CSVAPGGWPGELFF. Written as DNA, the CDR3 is TGCAGCGTGGCCCCCGGAGGATGGCCCGGGGAGCTGTTTTTT.

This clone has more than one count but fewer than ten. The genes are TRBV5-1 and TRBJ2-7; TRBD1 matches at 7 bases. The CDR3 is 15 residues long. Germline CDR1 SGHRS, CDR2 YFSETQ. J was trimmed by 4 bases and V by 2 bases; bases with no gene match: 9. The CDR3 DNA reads TGCGCCAGCAGCTTTATCCGGGACAGTATTTACGAGCAGTACTTC. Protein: CASSFIRDSIYEQYF.

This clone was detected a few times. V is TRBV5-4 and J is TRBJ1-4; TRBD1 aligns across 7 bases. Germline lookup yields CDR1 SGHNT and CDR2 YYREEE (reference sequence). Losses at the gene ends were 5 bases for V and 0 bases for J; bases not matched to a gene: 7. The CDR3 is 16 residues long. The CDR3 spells CASSPGTVATNEKLFF. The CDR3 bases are TGTGCCAGCAGTCCCGGGACAGTGGCAACTAATGAAAAACTGTTTTTT.

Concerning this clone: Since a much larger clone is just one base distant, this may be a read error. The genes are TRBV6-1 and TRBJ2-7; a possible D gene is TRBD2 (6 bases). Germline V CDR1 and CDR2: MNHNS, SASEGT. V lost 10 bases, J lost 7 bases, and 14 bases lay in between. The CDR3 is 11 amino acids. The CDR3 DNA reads TGTGCCACCAGACTAGTTCGGGAGCAGTACTTC. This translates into CATRLVREQYF.

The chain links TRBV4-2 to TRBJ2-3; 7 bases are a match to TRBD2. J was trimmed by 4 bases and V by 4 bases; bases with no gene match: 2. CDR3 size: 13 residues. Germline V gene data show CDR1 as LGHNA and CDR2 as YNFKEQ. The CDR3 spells CASSPRGADTQYF. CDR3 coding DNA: TGTGCCAGCAGCCCACGGGGGGCAGATACGCAGTATTTT.

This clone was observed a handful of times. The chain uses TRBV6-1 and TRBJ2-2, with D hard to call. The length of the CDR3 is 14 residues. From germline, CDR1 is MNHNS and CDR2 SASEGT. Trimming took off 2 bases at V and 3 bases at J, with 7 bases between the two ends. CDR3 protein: CASSESPDTGELFF. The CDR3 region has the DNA TGTGCCAGCAGTGAATCCCCCGACACCGGGGAGCTGTTTTTT.

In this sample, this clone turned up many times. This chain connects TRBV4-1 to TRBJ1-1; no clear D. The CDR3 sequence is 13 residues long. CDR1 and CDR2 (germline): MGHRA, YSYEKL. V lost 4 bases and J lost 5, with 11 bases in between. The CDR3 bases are TGCGCCAGCAGCCTTTCCGGAGGGACTGAAGCTTTCTTT. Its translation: CASSLSGGTEAFF.

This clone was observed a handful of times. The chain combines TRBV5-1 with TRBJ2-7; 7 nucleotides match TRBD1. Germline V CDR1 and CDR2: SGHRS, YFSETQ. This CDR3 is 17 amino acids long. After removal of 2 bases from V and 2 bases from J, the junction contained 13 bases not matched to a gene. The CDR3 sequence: CASSLALGTAEPYEQYF. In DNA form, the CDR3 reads TGCGCCAGCAGCTTAGCGCTAGGGACAGCGGAGCCCTACGAGCAGTACTTC.

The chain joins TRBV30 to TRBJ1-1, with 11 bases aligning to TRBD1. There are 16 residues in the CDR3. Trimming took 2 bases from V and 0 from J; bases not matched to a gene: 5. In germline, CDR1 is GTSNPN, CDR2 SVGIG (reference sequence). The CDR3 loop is CAWSTRDRGMNTEAFF. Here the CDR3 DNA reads TGTGCCTGGAGTACACGGGACAGGGGGATGAACACTGAAGCTTTCTTT.

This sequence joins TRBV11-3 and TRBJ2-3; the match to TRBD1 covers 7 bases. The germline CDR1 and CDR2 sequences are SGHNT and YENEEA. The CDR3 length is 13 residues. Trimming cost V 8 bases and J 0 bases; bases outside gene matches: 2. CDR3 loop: CASGTDSTDTQYF. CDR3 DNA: TGTGCCAGCGGGACAGACAGCACAGATACGCAGTATTTT.

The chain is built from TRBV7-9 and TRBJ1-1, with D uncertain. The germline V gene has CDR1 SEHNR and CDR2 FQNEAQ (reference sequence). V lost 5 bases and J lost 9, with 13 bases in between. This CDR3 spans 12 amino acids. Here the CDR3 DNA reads TGTGCCAGCAGCCCTCGTTTCGGGAAAGCTTTCTTT. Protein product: CASSPRFGKAFF.

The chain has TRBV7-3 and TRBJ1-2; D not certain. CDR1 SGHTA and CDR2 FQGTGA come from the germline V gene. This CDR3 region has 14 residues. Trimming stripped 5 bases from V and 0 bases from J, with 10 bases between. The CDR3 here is CASSPGSPNYGYTF. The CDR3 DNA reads TGTGCCAGCAGCCCAGGTTCCCCTAACTATGGCTACACCTTC.

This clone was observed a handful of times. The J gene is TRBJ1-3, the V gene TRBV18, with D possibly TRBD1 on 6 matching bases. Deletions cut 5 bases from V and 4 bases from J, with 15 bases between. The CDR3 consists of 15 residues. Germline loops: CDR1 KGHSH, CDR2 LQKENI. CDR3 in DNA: TGTGCCAGCTCATCTGATCAGGGGACCGGAAACACCATATATTTT. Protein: CASSSDQGTGNTIYF.

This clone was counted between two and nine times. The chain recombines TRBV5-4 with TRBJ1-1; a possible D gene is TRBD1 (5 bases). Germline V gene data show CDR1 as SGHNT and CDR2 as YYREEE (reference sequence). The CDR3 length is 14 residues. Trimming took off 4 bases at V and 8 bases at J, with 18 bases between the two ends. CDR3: CASSTGLVTAEAFF. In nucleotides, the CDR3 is TGTGCCAGCAGCACGGGACTGGTAACGGCAGAAGCTTTCTTT. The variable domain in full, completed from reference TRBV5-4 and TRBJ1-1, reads ETGVTQSPTHLIKTRGQQVTLRCSSQSGHNTVSWYQQALGQGPQFIFQYYREEENGRGNFPPRFSGLQFPNYSSELNVNALELDDSALYLCASSTGLVTAEAFFGQGTRLTVV.

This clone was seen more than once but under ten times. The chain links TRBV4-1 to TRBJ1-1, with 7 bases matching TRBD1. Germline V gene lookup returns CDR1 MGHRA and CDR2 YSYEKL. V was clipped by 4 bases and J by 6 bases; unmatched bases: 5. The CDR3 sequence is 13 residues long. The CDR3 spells CASSRLGTAEAFF. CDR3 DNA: TGCGCCAGCAGCCGACTAGGGACAGCTGAAGCTTTCTTT.

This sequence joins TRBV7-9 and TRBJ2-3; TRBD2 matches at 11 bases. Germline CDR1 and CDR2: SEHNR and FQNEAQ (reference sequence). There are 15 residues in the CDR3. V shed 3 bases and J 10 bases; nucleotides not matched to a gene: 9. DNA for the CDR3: TGTGCCAGCAGCTTGTTAGCGGGAGGGCCAAGTGCGCAGTATTTT. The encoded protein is CASSLLAGGPSAQYF.